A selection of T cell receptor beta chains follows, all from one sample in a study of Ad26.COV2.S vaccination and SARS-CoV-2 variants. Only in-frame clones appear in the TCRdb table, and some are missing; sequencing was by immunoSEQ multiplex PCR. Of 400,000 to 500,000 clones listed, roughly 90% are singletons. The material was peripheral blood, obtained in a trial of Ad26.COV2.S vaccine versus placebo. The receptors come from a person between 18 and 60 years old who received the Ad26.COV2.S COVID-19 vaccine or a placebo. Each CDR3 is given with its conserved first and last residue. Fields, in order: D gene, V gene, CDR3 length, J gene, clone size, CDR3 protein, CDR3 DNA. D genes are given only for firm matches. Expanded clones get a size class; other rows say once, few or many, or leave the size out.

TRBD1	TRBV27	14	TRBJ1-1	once	CASGLGQGDTEAFF	TGTGCCAGCGGATTGGGACAGGGGGACACTGAAGCTTTCTTT
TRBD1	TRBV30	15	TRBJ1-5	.	CAWSLTGVWSQPQHF	TGTGCCTGGAGTTTAACAGGGGTATGGAGTCAGCCCCAGCATTTT
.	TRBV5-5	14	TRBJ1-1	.	CASSLGAAGTEAFF	TGTGCCAGCAGCTTGGGGGCGGCGGGGACTGAAGCTTTCTTT
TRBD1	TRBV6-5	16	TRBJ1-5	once	CASSSWGAGGLQPQHF	TGTGCCAGCAGTTCCTGGGGGGCAGGGGGCCTTCAGCCCCAGCATTTT
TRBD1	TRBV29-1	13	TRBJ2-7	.	CSVKDRGSYEQYF	TGCAGCGTCAAGGACAGGGGGTCCTACGAGCAGTACTTC
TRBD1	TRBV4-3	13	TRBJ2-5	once	CASSQRTGIDQYF	TGCGCCAGCAGCCAACGGACAGGGATCGACCAGTACTTC
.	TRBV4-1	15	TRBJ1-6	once	CASSQGQAYNSPLHF	TGCGCCAGCAGCCAAGGACAGGCTTATAATTCACCCCTCCACTTT
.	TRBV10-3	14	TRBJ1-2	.	CAISESTGGWGYTF	TGTGCCATCAGTGAGTCGACGGGGGGCTGGGGCTACACCTTC
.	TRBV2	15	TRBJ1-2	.	CASNRGGGSDYGYTF	TGTGCCAGCAATCGCGGGGGGGGTAGCGACTATGGCTACACCTTC
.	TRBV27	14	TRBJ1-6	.	CASRGTLSLSPLHF	TGTGCCAGCAGAGGCACCCTGTCTCTTTCACCCCTCCACTTT
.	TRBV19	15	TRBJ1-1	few	CASSILGILDTEAFF	TGTGCCAGTAGTATCTTGGGGATTTTGGATACTGAAGCTTTCTTT
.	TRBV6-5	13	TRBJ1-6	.	CASRTVYNSPLHF	TGTGCCAGCAGAACAGTCTATAATTCACCCCTCCACTTT
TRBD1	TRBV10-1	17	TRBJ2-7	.	CASSESRGRGAPYEQYF	TGCGCCAGCAGTGAGTCCAGGGGGCGAGGGGCCCCGTACGAGCAGTACTTC
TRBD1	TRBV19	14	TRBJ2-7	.	CASSAQGGPYEQYF	TGTGCCAGTAGTGCACAGGGGGGTCCCTACGAGCAGTACTTC
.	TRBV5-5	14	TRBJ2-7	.	CASSVTGISYEQYF	TGTGCCAGCAGCGTAACAGGGATCTCCTACGAGCAGTACTTC
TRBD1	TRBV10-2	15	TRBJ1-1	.	CASSGGDRAHTEAFF	TGCGCCAGCAGTGGGGGGGACAGGGCCCACACTGAAGCTTTCTTT
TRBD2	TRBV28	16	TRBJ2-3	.	CASRDPGSGGADTQYF	TGTGCCAGCAGGGATCCGGGGAGCGGGGGGGCAGATACGCAGTATTTT
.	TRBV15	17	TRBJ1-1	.	CATSRRGGAQPNTEAFF	TGTGCCACCAGCCGAAGAGGTGGAGCTCAACCGAACACTGAAGCTTTCTTT
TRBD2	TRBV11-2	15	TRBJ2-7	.	CASSLDPSGGYEQYF	TGTGCCAGCAGCTTAGATCCTAGCGGGGGCTACGAGCAGTACTTC
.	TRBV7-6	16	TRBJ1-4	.	CASSLDWADRDEKLFF	TGTGCCAGCAGCTTAGACTGGGCAGACAGAGATGAAAAACTGTTTTTT
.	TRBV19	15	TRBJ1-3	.	CASSSTQDSGNTIYF	TGTGCCAGTAGCTCGACACAAGACTCTGGAAACACCATATATTTT
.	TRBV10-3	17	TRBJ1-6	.	CAISESVGRSHNSPLHF	TGTGCCATCAGTGAGTCGGTAGGCAGATCACATAATTCACCCCTCCACTTT
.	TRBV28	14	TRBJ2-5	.	CASSSRTRQETQYF	TGTGCCAGCAGTTCCCGGACACGTCAAGAGACCCAGTACTTC